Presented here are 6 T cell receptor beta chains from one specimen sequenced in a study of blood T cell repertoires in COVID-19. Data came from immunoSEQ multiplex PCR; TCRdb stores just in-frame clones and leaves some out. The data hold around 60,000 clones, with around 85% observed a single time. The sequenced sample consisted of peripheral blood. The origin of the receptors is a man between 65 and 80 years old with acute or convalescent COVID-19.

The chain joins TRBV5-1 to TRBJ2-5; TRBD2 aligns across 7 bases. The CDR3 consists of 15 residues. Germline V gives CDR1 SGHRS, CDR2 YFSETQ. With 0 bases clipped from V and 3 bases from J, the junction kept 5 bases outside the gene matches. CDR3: CASSLGLAGEETQYF. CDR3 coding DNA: TGCGCCAGCAGCTTGGGACTAGCTGGCGAAGAGACCCAGTACTTC.

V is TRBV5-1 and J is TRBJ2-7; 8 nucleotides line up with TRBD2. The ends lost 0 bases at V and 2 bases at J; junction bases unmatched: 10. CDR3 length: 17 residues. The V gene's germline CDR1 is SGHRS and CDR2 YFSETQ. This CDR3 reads CASSLVGGGPGAYEQYF. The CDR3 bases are TGCGCCAGCAGCTTGGTGGGCGGGGGGCCCGGGGCCTACGAGCAGTACTTC.

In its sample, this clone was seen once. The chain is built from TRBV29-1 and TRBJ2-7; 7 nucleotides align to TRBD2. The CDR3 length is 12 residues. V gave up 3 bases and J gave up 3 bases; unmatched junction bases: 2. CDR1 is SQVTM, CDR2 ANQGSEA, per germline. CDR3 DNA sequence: TGCAGCGTTGATGGGGGGGGCTACGAGCAGTACTTC. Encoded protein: CSVDGGGYEQYF.

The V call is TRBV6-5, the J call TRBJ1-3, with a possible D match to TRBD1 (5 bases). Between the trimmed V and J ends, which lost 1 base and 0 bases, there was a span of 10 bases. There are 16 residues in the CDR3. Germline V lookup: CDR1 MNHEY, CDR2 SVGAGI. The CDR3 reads CASSYWGGLSGNTIYF. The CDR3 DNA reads TGTGCCAGCAGTTACTGGGGGGGACTCTCTGGAAACACCATATATTTT.

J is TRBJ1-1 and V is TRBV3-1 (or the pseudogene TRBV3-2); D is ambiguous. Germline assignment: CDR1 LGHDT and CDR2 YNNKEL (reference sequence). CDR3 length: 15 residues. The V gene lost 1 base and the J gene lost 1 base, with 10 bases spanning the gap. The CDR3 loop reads CASSQALAGNTEAFF. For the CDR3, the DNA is TGTGCCAGCAGCCAAGCCCTCGCAGGGAACACTGAAGCTTTCTTT.

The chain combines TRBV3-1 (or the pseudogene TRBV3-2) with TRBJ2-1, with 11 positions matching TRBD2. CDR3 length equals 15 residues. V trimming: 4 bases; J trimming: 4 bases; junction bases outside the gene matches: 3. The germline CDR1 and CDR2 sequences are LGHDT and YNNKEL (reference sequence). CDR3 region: CASSPGLAAYNEQFF. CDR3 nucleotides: TGTGCCAGCAGCCCGGGACTAGCGGCTTACAATGAGCAGTTCTTC.